The 6 T cell receptor beta chains below all came from one sample that was sequenced in a study of siplizumab effects on memory and regulatory T cells (dated by TCRdb to between 2019 and 2020). Libraries came from the immunoSEQ multiplex PCR assay. As stored in TCRdb, this immuneACCESS dataset retains in-frame rearrangements with V and J assigned. A fraction of the clones does not appear; measured against another copy, unresolved V genes explain less than half of the discrepancy, and the remainder lacks a known reason. For this sample the table gives around 45,000 clones, of which roughly nine tenths were detected only once. Approximately 0.35% of the sample is held by the ten biggest clonotypes. Sequenced: naive CD8+ T cells sorted from blood. What the cell subset or site label conveys for this sample: unstimulated naive T cells. The origin of the receptors is a human donor in good health.

This chain uses TRBV14 with TRBJ2-7; 7 nucleotides line up with TRBD1. The CDR3 has 14 amino acids. CDR1 and CDR2 (germline): SGHDN, FVKESK. V lost 3 bases and J lost 3; bases outside the gene matches: 5. This CDR3 is CASSHRDRDYEQYF. The CDR3 DNA follows: TGTGCCAGCAGCCACCGGGACAGAGACTACGAGCAGTACTTC. Complete variable domain (other parts from reference TRBV14 and TRBJ2-7): EAGVTQFPSHSVIEKGQTVTLRCDPISGHDNLYWYRRVMGKEIKFLLHFVKESKQDESGMPNNRFLAERTGGTYSTLKVQPAELEDSGVYFCASSHRDRDYEQYFGPGTRLTVT.

This chain links TRBV5-1 with TRBJ2-3, with TRBD2 matching over 7 bases. V lost 4 bases and J lost 1; bases outside the gene matches: 30. Germline CDR1 is SGHRS and CDR2 is YFSETQ. The CDR3 length is 23 residues. This CDR3 reads CASSTLKGDFKRGDRGGTDTQYF. As DNA, the CDR3 is TGCGCCAGCAGCACCCTCAAGGGTGATTTTAAGCGGGGAGACCGGGGAGGCACAGATACGCAGTATTTT.

V and J are TRBV9 and TRBJ1-2; maybe TRBD1 (5 bases). Germline lookup yields CDR1 SGDLS and CDR2 YYNGEE. This CDR3 region has 15 residues. With 0 bases removed from V and 0 bases from J, the gap between germline ends came to 9 bases. The CDR3 sequence: CASSVVAGPNYGYTF. Written as DNA, the CDR3 is TGTGCCAGCAGCGTAGTGGCGGGGCCTAACTATGGCTACACCTTC.

V is TRBV20-1 and J is TRBJ1-2; possibly TRBD1 for D (5 bases). The CDR3 contains 11 residues. CDR1 is DFQATT and CDR2 is SNEGSKA in the germline V gene (reference sequence). V lost 2 bases to trimming and J lost 8 bases, with 9 bases between them. CDR3: CSARSGDGYTF. In nucleotides, the CDR3 is TGCAGTGCTAGAAGCGGGGACGGCTACACCTTC.

This chain joins TRBV6-1 and TRBJ1-1; D remains unclear. This CDR3 region has 14 residues. Germline V gene data show CDR1 as MNHNS and CDR2 as SASEGT. V shed 7 bases and J shed 1 base, with 13 bases lying between them. The CDR3 region has the DNA TGTGCCAGCACCCCCTGGGGAGCGAACACTGAAGCTTTCTTT. Protein: CASTPWGANTEAFF.

The chain is built from TRBV2 and TRBJ2-3; unclear D gene. The V and J ends lost 7 bases and 4 bases respectively, with 12 bases between them. This CDR3 comprises 13 residues. Germline-derived CDR1 and CDR2 are SNHLY and FYNNEI. Here the CDR3 reads CASIQLGADTQYF. The CDR3 bases are TGTGCCAGCATACAGCTAGGCGCAGATACGCAGTATTTT.